Following are 18 T cell receptor beta chains from one sample sequenced in a study of T cells after yellow fever vaccination (dated by TCRdb to the late 2010s). This sample's treatment or condition label indicates: live attenuated yellow fever vaccine strain. Receptor libraries were prepared by 5' RACE. Sequenced using an Illumina HiSeq 2500. TCRdb reran the public reads through fastp at Q25 and MiXCR, keeping productive beta chains. One record per CDR3 amino acid sequence lists the most common genes and DNA. The sample table shows around 300,000 distinct CDR3 sequences, and 10% to 15% are seen once. The ten largest clones add up to around 0.49% of the sample. Sequencing was performed on CD4+ T cells sorted from PBMCs, taken 45 days after the yellow fever booster vaccination. These receptors were collected from a man aged 25 to 40 who received the YFV17D yellow fever vaccine.

The chain has TRBV7-8 and TRBJ2-1; possible D gene TRBD2, 6 bases. Trimming pared 5 bases from V and 11 bases from J, leaving 16 bases between. CDR1 SGHVS and CDR2 FQNEAQ come from the germline V gene. The length of the CDR3 is 13 residues. As DNA, the CDR3 is TGTGCCAGCAGCCCCCGCGCCGGAGGGAAGCAGTTCTTC. It translates to CASSPRAGGKQFF.

The sample holds many counts of this clonotype. The V call is TRBV10-3, the J call TRBJ2-7; a weak D match, TRBD1 (5 bases). Deletions cut 8 bases from V and 5 bases from J, with 22 bases between. The V gene's germline CDR1 is ENHRY and CDR2 SYGVKD. The CDR3 runs to 15 residues. CDR3 protein: CAIAPVDSPSHEQYF. In DNA, the CDR3 is TGTGCCATCGCCCCAGTAGACAGCCCAAGTCACGAGCAGTACTTC.

This clonotype has only a few counts. The rearrangement links TRBV7-2 to TRBJ2-1; possibly TRBD2 for D (7 bases). Looked up from germline, CDR1 is SGHTA and CDR2 is FQGNSA. The CDR3 consists of 18 residues. Trimming shortened V by 3 bases and J by 0 bases, and 18 bases separated the two germline ends. This chain's CDR3 is CASSFAWGGPSSYNEQFF. In nucleotides, the CDR3 is TGTGCCAGCAGCTTCGCCTGGGGGGGGCCGAGCTCCTACAATGAGCAGTTCTTC.

A few counts support this clonotype. One junction end does not reproduce the germline sequence, and a read error may be involved. The rearrangement uses TRBV5-5 and TRBJ2-1, with D unclear. In germline, CDR1 is SGHKS, CDR2 YYEKEE (reference sequence). The CDR3 has 11 residues. The CDR3 DNA sequence: TGTGCCAGCAGCCTTAACAGCGTTTCTTGGTTC. Its protein is CASSLNSVSWF.

The rearrangement uses TRBV20-1 and TRBJ2-1, with 7 bases matching TRBD2. Trimming at V came to 2 bases and at J to 3 bases, leaving 13 bases not matched to a gene. The CDR3 is 17 residues long. CDR1 DFQATT and CDR2 SNEGSKA come from the germline V gene (reference sequence). The DNA of the CDR3 is TGCAGTGCTAGATCCCAGGCGGGGGACTACAACTACAATGAGCAGTTCTTC. Its translation: CSARSQAGDYNYNEQFF.

The chain carries TRBV9 and TRBJ2-7; tentative D call: TRBD1 (6 bases). The ends were cut back, 0 bases at V and 3 bases at J, with 13 bases in the middle. CDR1 is SGDLS and CDR2 is YYNGEE in the germline V gene. The CDR3 totals 15 residues. Here the CDR3 reads CASSVGGHTNYEQYF. The CDR3 DNA follows: TGTGCCAGCAGCGTAGGGGGACATACTAACTACGAGCAGTACTTC.

The chain carries TRBV7-8 and TRBJ2-2, with D possibly being TRBD2 (5 bases). The CDR3 loop spans 13 amino acids. V lost 8 bases and J lost 4, with 11 bases in between. The germline gives CDR1 SGHVS, CDR2 FQNEAQ. The CDR3 DNA reads as TGTGCCAGCCGCCAGGCGGGCACCGGGGAGCTGTTTTTT. This gives the protein CASRQAGTGELFF.

This chain links TRBV20-1 with TRBJ2-7; D is perhaps TRBD1 (6 bases). Trimming pared 8 bases from V and 3 bases from J, leaving 11 bases between. There are 11 residues in the CDR3. Germline V gene lookup returns CDR1 DFQATT and CDR2 SNEGSKA (reference sequence). CDR3 DNA: TGCAGTATATCACAGGGCTACGAGCAGTACTTC. Its protein product is CSISQGYEQYF.

There are many counts of this clonotype. J is TRBJ2-3 and V is TRBV29-1; D is ambiguous. Germline V gene data show CDR1 as SQVTM and CDR2 as ANQGSEA. V was cut by 4 bases and J by 2 bases, with 10 bases left in between. The CDR3 covers 13 residues. The CDR3 DNA is TGCAGCGTTGGCGGTGTCTTCACAGATACGCAGTATTTT. Translating it yields CSVGGVFTDTQYF.

The gene calls are TRBV20-1 and TRBJ2-1, with D hard to call. The CDR3 is 13 residues long. Germline assignment: CDR1 DFQATT and CDR2 SNEGSKA (reference sequence). V lost 4 bases and J lost 4, with 11 bases in between. For the CDR3, the DNA is TGCAGTGCTAAGCTGGGTCTGTACAATGAGCAGTTCTTC. This encodes CSAKLGLYNEQFF.

This clonotype was observed a handful of times. The genes are TRBV12-3 or TRBV12-4 and TRBJ2-5; 8 bases map to TRBD2. The trim removed 4 bases at V and 5 bases at J, leaving 15 bases unmatched. The CDR3 covers 17 residues. The CDR3 sequence is CASSWGSGTIFSETQYF. The CDR3 coding sequence is TGTGCCAGCAGTTGGGGTAGCGGGACTATATTCTCGGAGACCCAGTACTTC.

This clonotype was seen repeatedly, ten times or more. V gene TRBV7-2 combines with J gene TRBJ2-3, with 8 nucleotides matching TRBD2. This CDR3 has 16 amino acids. Trimming cost V 4 bases and J 4 bases; bases outside gene matches: 10. The V gene's germline CDR1 is SGHTA and CDR2 FQGNSA. This CDR3 reads CASSSAGLVFADTQYF. In nucleotides, the CDR3 is TGTGCCAGCAGCTCGGCGGGACTAGTTTTCGCAGATACGCAGTATTTT.

This clonotype was counted a few times. CDR3 DNA sequence: TGCGCCAGCAGCCAAAAGGGGCAGCTTGAGCAGTTCTTC. Translating it yields CASSQKGQLEQFF. V usage is TRBV4-3 and J usage is TRBJ2-1; perhaps TRBD1 as D (5 bases). This CDR3 has 13 amino acids. V lost 2 bases and J lost 9, with 11 bases in between. CDR1 is LGHNA, CDR2 YSLEER, per germline.

This chain connects TRBV20-1 to TRBJ2-3; no definite D call. This CDR3 region has 15 residues. Germline CDR1 reads DFQATT; CDR2 reads SNEGSKA (reference sequence). Trimming stripped 0 bases from V and 4 bases from J, with 14 bases between. The CDR3 DNA is TGCAGTGCTAGAGATTTAGCTCGTGGCGCAGATACGCAGTATTTT. Its protein is CSARDLARGADTQYF.

This clonotype was seen only a few times. The chain carries TRBV5-1 and TRBJ2-5; no clear D. CDR3 size: 14 residues. V lost 4 bases, J lost 4 bases, and 14 bases lay in between. Looked up from germline, CDR1 is SGHRS and CDR2 is YFSETQ. CDR3 protein: CASSLGRQIETQYF. As DNA, the CDR3 is TGCGCCAGCAGCCTTGGGCGGCAGATAGAGACCCAGTACTTC.

This sequence joins TRBV9 and TRBJ2-1, with D possibly TRBD1 on 6 matching bases. V was clipped by 0 bases and J by 5 bases, with 12 bases between them. CDR1 and CDR2 from the germline V gene are SGDLS and YYNGEE. This CDR3 is built from 15 residues. CDR3 nucleotides: TGTGCCAGCAGCGTAGGGACAGTGCAGGACAATGAGCAGTTCTTC. Its protein is CASSVGTVQDNEQFF.

The chain combines TRBV29-1 with TRBJ2-1, with TRBD1 identical over 9 bases. The CDR3 has 13 amino acids. After removal of 3 bases from V and 5 bases from J, the junction contained 2 bases not matched to a gene. The germline CDR1 and CDR2 sequences are SQVTM and ANQGSEA. The CDR3 protein is CSVERDRDNEQFF. CDR3 nucleotides: TGCAGCGTTGAGCGGGACAGGGACAATGAGCAGTTCTTC.

V is TRBV6-2 or TRBV6-3 and J is TRBJ2-1, with 11 bases aligning to TRBD1. Trimming took 6 bases from V and 4 from J; bases not matched to a gene: 5. Looked up from germline, CDR1 is MNHEY and CDR2 is SVGEGT. The CDR3 runs to 15 residues. Here the CDR3 DNA reads TGTGCCAGCAGCCAGGGACAGGGGGTGTACAATGAGCAGTTCTTC. Residues: CASSQGQGVYNEQFF.